The rows below give T cell receptor beta chains drawn from one sample of a study of T-cell reconstitution after alpha-beta-depleted transplantation in children. In TCRdb, the PCR reads were re-called with MiXCR into one record per CDR3 protein. This table has approximately 420,000 distinct CDR3 sequences, roughly 10% appearing once. This sample comprised PBMCs from the stem cell graft donor, obtained from the stem cell graft. The receptor source for this set is a human donor who donated a stem cell graft to a child with acute myeloid leukemia. CDR3s include the opening cysteine and the closing phenylalanine or tryptophan. D genes are given only for firm matches. Not all rows give a size; the values are once, few, many and, for expanded clones, a class.

V: TRBV25-1
J: TRBJ2-1
D: .
size: many
CDR3: CASSEEGVSSYNEQFF
DNA: TGTGCCAGCAGTGAAGAGGGCGTAAGCTCCTACAATGAGCAGTTCTTC

V: TRBV7-6
J: TRBJ2-2
D: TRBD2
size: .
CDR3: CASSLGSSGGARTGELFF
DNA: TGTGCCAGCAGCTTAGGTTCAAGCGGGGGGGCTCGCACCGGGGAGCTGTTTTTT

V: TRBV15
J: TRBJ2-2
D: .
size: few
CDR3: CATSLNRNTGELFF
DNA: TGTGCCACAAGCCTGAACAGGAACACCGGGGAGCTGTTTTTT

V: TRBV6-1
J: TRBJ1-5
D: TRBD1
size: .
CDR3: CASSPPGTGNQPQHF
DNA: TGTGCCAGCAGTCCTCCCGGGACAGGCAATCAGCCCCAGCATTTT

V: TRBV5-1
J: TRBJ2-7
D: .
size: .
CDR3: CASSPTGVVYEQYF
DNA: TGCGCCAGCAGCCCGACGGGGGTCGTCTACGAGCAGTACTTC

V: TRBV12-3/TRBV12-4
J: TRBJ1-3
D: .
size: .
CDR3: CASSFGSGGNTIYF
DNA: TGTGCCAGCAGTTTTGGATCAGGTGGAAACACCATATATTTT

V: TRBV27
J: TRBJ1-2
D: .
size: .
CDR3: CASSPLGFGYGYTF
DNA: TGTGCCAGCAGCCCTTTGGGGTTCGGCTATGGCTACACCTTC

V: TRBV7-6
J: TRBJ1-1
D: .
size: many
CDR3: CASSQTAFLSTEAFF
DNA: TGTGCCAGCAGTCAGACAGCGTTTTTGAGCACTGAAGCTTTCTTT

V: TRBV12-3/TRBV12-4
J: TRBJ2-1
D: .
size: .
CDR3: CASSLSVGLGTVYEQFF
DNA: TGTGCCAGCAGTTTGAGTGTGGGCCTAGGGACTGTCTATGAGCAGTTCTTC

V: TRBV6-1
J: TRBJ2-3
D: .
size: .
CDR3: CASKRGAGWADTQYF
DNA: TGTGCCAGTAAGCGCGGGGCGGGTTGGGCAGATACGCAGTATTTT

V: TRBV29-1
J: TRBJ1-3
D: .
size: many
CDR3: CSAQNGNTIYF
DNA: TGCAGCGCCCAAAATGGAAACACCATATATTTT

V: TRBV5-1
J: TRBJ1-2
D: .
size: many
CDR3: CASSLDGYGYTF
DNA: TGCGCCAGCAGCCTGGACGGCTATGGCTACACCTTC

V: TRBV7-3
J: TRBJ2-7
D: .
size: many
CDR3: CASSLKDGSPYEQYF
DNA: TGTGCCAGCAGCTTAAAGGACGGGAGCCCCTACGAGCAGTACTTC

V: TRBV19
J: TRBJ2-1
D: .
size: .
CDR3: CASSNPGSSYNEQFF
DNA: TGTGCCAGTAGTAACCCAGGGAGCTCCTACAATGAGCAGTTCTTC

V: TRBV4-1
J: TRBJ1-1
D: .
size: .
CDR3: CASSRTPGEQTVTEAFF
DNA: TGCGCCAGCAGCCGAACCCCGGGTGAGCAAACGGTCACTGAAGCTTTCTTT

V: TRBV7-2
J: TRBJ2-7
D: .
size: few
CDR3: CASSLYVRGEQYF
DNA: TGTGCCAGCAGCTTATATGTTCGGGGGGAGCAGTACTTC

V: TRBV4-2
J: TRBJ1-2
D: .
size: .
CDR3: CASSQGAPNTNYGYTF
DNA: TGTGCCAGCAGCCAAGGGGCTCCGAATACTAACTATGGCTACACCTTC

V: TRBV20-1
J: TRBJ1-5
D: .
size: .
CDR3: CSAGHGIGNQPQHF
DNA: TGCAGTGCAGGACATGGTATCGGTAATCAGCCCCAGCATTTT

V: TRBV7-9
J: TRBJ2-3
D: TRBD1
size: .
CDR3: CASSLATGGRDTQYF
DNA: TGTGCCAGCAGCTTAGCGACAGGGGGCCGGGATACGCAGTATTTT

V: TRBV7-6
J: TRBJ2-1
D: .
size: .
CDR3: CASSLGFRGAVYNEQFF
DNA: TGTGCCAGCAGCTTAGGTTTCCGGGGGGCCGTCTACAATGAGCAGTTCTTC

V: TRBV28
J: TRBJ2-3
D: TRBD2
size: many
CDR3: CASSLFGASGGVSTDTQYF
DNA: TGTGCCAGCAGTTTATTCGGCGCTAGCGGGGGGGTGAGCACAGATACGCAGTATTTT

V: TRBV6-1
J: TRBJ2-2
D: TRBD1
size: few
CDR3: CASSTLGTANTGELFF
DNA: TGTGCCAGCTCAACTCTAGGGACAGCAAACACCGGGGAGCTGTTTTTT

V: TRBV20-1
J: TRBJ1-3
D: .
size: once
CDR3: CSASHTGSGNTIYF
DNA: TGCAGTGCTTCTCACACGGGCTCTGGAAACACCATATATTTT

V: TRBV5-1
J: TRBJ2-1
D: .
size: .
CDR3: CASSFKASVPYNEQFF
DNA: TGCGCCAGCAGTTTCAAGGCTAGCGTGCCCTACAATGAGCAGTTCTTC

V: TRBV15
J: TRBJ2-1
D: TRBD2
size: .
CDR3: CATKSSSGGADEQFF
DNA: TGTGCCACCAAGTCTTCCAGCGGGGGGGCCGATGAGCAGTTCTTC

V: TRBV7-3
J: TRBJ2-5
D: .
size: .
CDR3: CASSLTGASPGETQYF
DNA: TGTGCCAGCAGCTTAACGGGGGCTAGCCCGGGAGAGACCCAGTACTTC

V: TRBV6-5
J: TRBJ1-1
D: .
size: .
CDR3: CASSYAHRVNTEAFF
DNA: TGTGCCAGCAGTTACGCACACCGGGTGAACACTGAAGCTTTCTTT

V: TRBV12-5
J: TRBJ2-5
D: TRBD1
size: .
CDR3: CASGPQGAWGETQYF
DNA: TGTGCTAGTGGACCGCAGGGGGCTTGGGGAGAGACCCAGTACTTC

V: TRBV20-1
J: TRBJ2-1
D: TRBD2
size: .
CDR3: CSARVLAGDNEQFF
DNA: TGCAGTGCTAGGGTTCTAGCGGGAGATAATGAGCAGTTCTTC

V: TRBV7-9
J: TRBJ1-5
D: .
size: many
CDR3: CASSLGGIGPQHF
DNA: TGTGCCAGCAGCTTGGGGGGCATCGGGCCCCAGCATTTT

V: TRBV27
J: TRBJ1-5
D: TRBD1
size: .
CDR3: CASSSTRTGGSQPQHF
DNA: TGTGCCAGCAGTTCGACAAGGACAGGGGGCAGTCAGCCCCAGCATTTT

V: TRBV10-3
J: TRBJ2-5
D: .
size: .
CDR3: CAIRAGEQETQYF
DNA: TGTGCCATCAGAGCAGGAGAACAAGAGACCCAGTACTTC

V: TRBV20-1
J: TRBJ2-5
D: TRBD2
size: many
CDR3: CSAPGTTFQETQYF
DNA: TGCAGTGCCCCCGGGACTACCTTCCAAGAGACCCAGTACTTC

V: TRBV5-1
J: TRBJ2-3
D: .
size: many
CDR3: CASSLGLDSADTQYF
DNA: TGCGCCAGCAGCTTGGGACTAGACAGCGCAGATACGCAGTATTTT

V: TRBV7-9
J: TRBJ2-1
D: TRBD2
size: .
CDR3: CASSFFRGLAGVNEQFF
DNA: TGTGCCAGCAGCTTTTTCCGGGGACTAGCGGGAGTCAATGAGCAGTTCTTC

V: TRBV12-5
J: TRBJ2-3
D: .
size: few
CDR3: CASGFQTTDTQYF
DNA: TGTGCTAGTGGTTTTCAAACCACAGATACGCAGTATTTT

V: TRBV5-1
J: TRBJ2-1
D: .
size: many
CDR3: CASSLAGGTHNEQFF
DNA: TGCGCCAGCAGCTTGGCTGGGGGGACCCACAATGAGCAGTTCTTC

V: TRBV6-1
J: TRBJ1-3
D: .
size: .
CDR3: CASHRGPGNTIYF
DNA: TGTGCCAGCCATCGGGGCCCTGGAAACACCATATATTTT

V: TRBV6-1
J: TRBJ1-1
D: .
size: .
CDR3: CASTLGGGDTEAFF
DNA: TGTGCCAGCACCCTGGGGGGAGGGGACACTGAAGCTTTCTTT

V: TRBV15
J: TRBJ2-1
D: .
size: .
CDR3: CATSRDRGEQFF
DNA: TGTGCCACCAGCAGAGATCGTGGTGAGCAGTTCTTC

V: TRBV12-3/TRBV12-4
J: TRBJ1-6
D: .
size: few
CDR3: CASSRPGPPINSPLHF
DNA: TGTGCCAGCAGCCGACCGGGCCCACCAATTAATTCACCCCTCCACTTT

V: TRBV4-1
J: TRBJ2-1
D: .
size: few
CDR3: CASSQGLSPYNEQFF
DNA: TGCGCCAGCAGCCAAGGCCTCAGCCCCTACAATGAGCAGTTCTTC

V: TRBV6-2/TRBV6-3
J: TRBJ1-1
D: .
size: .
CDR3: CASRVFEGGTEAFF
DNA: TGTGCCAGCAGGGTCTTCGAGGGTGGCACTGAAGCTTTCTTT

V: TRBV6-5
J: TRBJ1-1
D: .
size: .
CDR3: CASSYWAGGGNTEAFF
DNA: TGTGCCAGCAGTTACTGGGCGGGGGGTGGGAACACTGAAGCTTTCTTT

V: TRBV20-1
J: TRBJ2-3
D: TRBD2
size: many
CDR3: CSASGLAGLRDTQYF
DNA: TGCAGTGCTTCGGGACTAGCGGGGCTCCGGGATACGCAGTATTTT

V: TRBV2
J: TRBJ1-2
D: .
size: few
CDR3: CASGGRAGDYGYTF
DNA: TGTGCCAGCGGGGGGAGGGCCGGAGACTATGGCTACACCTTC

V: TRBV20-1
J: TRBJ2-7
D: TRBD1
size: .
CDR3: CSARDIDRGLEQYF
DNA: TGCAGTGCTAGAGACATTGACAGGGGCCTGGAGCAGTACTTC

V: TRBV5-1
J: TRBJ1-1
D: TRBD1
size: .
CDR3: CASSLGTGVANTEAFF
DNA: TGCGCCAGCAGCTTGGGGACAGGGGTAGCGAACACTGAAGCTTTCTTT

V: TRBV7-2
J: TRBJ2-5
D: TRBD1
size: few
CDR3: CASSLVGQTQETQYF
DNA: TGTGCCAGCAGCTTAGTGGGACAGACTCAAGAGACCCAGTACTTC

V: TRBV25-1
J: TRBJ1-1
D: TRBD1
size: .
CDR3: CASSEDRGPTEAFF
DNA: TGTGCCAGCAGTGAGGACAGGGGACCGACTGAAGCTTTCTTT

V: TRBV29-1
J: TRBJ1-1
D: TRBD1
size: .
CDR3: CSVEGAGGLGTEAFF
DNA: TGCAGCGTTGAAGGGGCAGGGGGCTTGGGAACTGAAGCTTTCTTT

V: TRBV20-1
J: TRBJ2-7
D: TRBD2
size: few
CDR3: CSATSSRGSSYEQYF
DNA: TGCAGTGCTACTAGCTCGCGGGGGAGCTCCTACGAGCAGTACTTC

V: TRBV6-1
J: TRBJ2-3
D: .
size: few
CDR3: CASWRTDTQYF
DNA: TGTGCCTCCTGGCGGACAGATACGCAGTATTTT

V: TRBV7-6
J: TRBJ2-7
D: TRBD2
size: many
CDR3: CASSSIPPLAGAYEQYF
DNA: TGTGCCAGCAGCTCGATCCCTCCACTAGCGGGAGCGTACGAGCAGTACTTC

V: TRBV20-1
J: TRBJ2-3
D: .
size: few
CDR3: CSAAVPGLSTDTQYF
DNA: TGCAGTGCTGCCGTGCCGGGACTGAGCACAGATACGCAGTATTTT

V: TRBV2
J: TRBJ2-5
D: .
size: few
CDR3: CASSALSGIQETQYF
DNA: TGTGCCAGCAGTGCCCTCTCCGGGATCCAAGAGACCCAGTACTTC

V: TRBV20-1
J: TRBJ1-5
D: .
size: few
CDR3: CSAATWQGDAQPQHF
DNA: TGCAGTGCTGCAACCTGGCAGGGAGATGCTCAGCCCCAGCATTTT